These T cell receptor beta chains were read from a single sample in a study of response to subunit inactivated influenza vaccine. Each CDR3 protein is one row after TCRdb ran MiXCR on the RT-PCR reads. The sample records some 190,000 distinct CDR3 sequences, approximately 15% being singletons. Sequenced here: CD8+ T cells sorted from PBMCs, sampled about 5 days after vaccination. The receptors were gathered from a middle-aged man who received an inactivated influenza vaccine. Both conserved end residues are part of each CDR3. D genes are given only for firm matches. Only some rows state a clone size, as once, few, many or a class for expanded clones.

J gene: TRBJ1-3; D gene: -; clone size: few; V gene: TRBV29-1; CDR3 DNA: TGCAGCGTTGAAGTCCAGGGTTCTGGAAACACCATATATTTT; CDR3 protein: CSVEVQGSGNTIYF
J gene: TRBJ2-7; D gene: -; clone size: -; V gene: TRBV28; CDR3 DNA: TGTGCCAGCAGCCCCCGGCAGGACCTCTCCTACGAGCAGTACTTC; CDR3 protein: CASSPRQDLSYEQYF
J gene: TRBJ2-5; D gene: -; clone size: -; V gene: TRBV7-2; CDR3 DNA: TGTGCCAGCAGCGCGTACGGGACCCCGAAAGAGACCCAGTACTTC; CDR3 protein: CASSAYGTPKETQYF
J gene: TRBJ2-1; D gene: TRBD2; clone size: -; V gene: TRBV19; CDR3 DNA: TGTGCCAGTAGTATAGGTCTGGCGGGAGGGCCCAGTCGGACCTACAATGAGCAGTTCTTC; CDR3 protein: CASSIGLAGGPSRTYNEQFF
J gene: TRBJ1-5; D gene: -; clone size: many; V gene: TRBV12-3/TRBV12-4; CDR3 DNA: TGTGCCAGCAGTTTTCTGGGTGGCAATCAGCCCCAGCATTTT; CDR3 protein: CASSFLGGNQPQHF
J gene: TRBJ2-5; D gene: TRBD1; clone size: -; V gene: TRBV7-9; CDR3 DNA: TGTGCCAGCAGCTTACAGACAGGGGTTCTGAAGACCCAGTACTTC; CDR3 protein: CASSLQTGVLKTQYF
J gene: TRBJ2-2; D gene: -; clone size: -; V gene: TRBV7-9; CDR3 DNA: TGTGCCAGCAGCTTTCTGGGTCCCGGGGAGCTGTTTTTT; CDR3 protein: CASSFLGPGELFF
J gene: TRBJ2-5; D gene: -; clone size: -; V gene: TRBV7-8; CDR3 DNA: TGTGCCAGCAGCTTAGAATACAGCGCGGGGGAGACCCAGTACTTC; CDR3 protein: CASSLEYSAGETQYF
J gene: TRBJ1-5; D gene: -; clone size: few; V gene: TRBV5-1; CDR3 DNA: TGCGCCAGCAGCTTCGGTCAGGATGGCAATCAGCCCCAGCATTTT; CDR3 protein: CASSFGQDGNQPQHF
J gene: TRBJ2-1; D gene: TRBD2; clone size: -; V gene: TRBV20-1; CDR3 DNA: TGCAGTGCTTTACCAGCGGGGGCTCGCCTCAATGAGCAGTTCTTC; CDR3 protein: CSALPAGARLNEQFF
J gene: TRBJ1-5; D gene: -; clone size: few; V gene: TRBV6-5; CDR3 DNA: TGTGCCAGCAGTTATACCAGGGACGGTAATCAGCCCCAGCATTTT; CDR3 protein: CASSYTRDGNQPQHF
J gene: TRBJ2-3; D gene: TRBD1; clone size: -; V gene: TRBV4-1; CDR3 DNA: TGCGCCAGCAGCCAATCGACAGGGTCCGGCACAGATACGCAGTATTTT; CDR3 protein: CASSQSTGSGTDTQYF
J gene: TRBJ1-1; D gene: TRBD1; clone size: few; V gene: TRBV6-5; CDR3 DNA: TGTGCCAGCAGTTACACCAACAGGGGGGCCACTGAAGCTTTCTTT; CDR3 protein: CASSYTNRGATEAFF
J gene: TRBJ2-5; D gene: -; clone size: few; V gene: TRBV6-4; CDR3 DNA: TGTGCCGGACGCTTTAGCGAGTACCAAGAGACCCAGTACTTC; CDR3 protein: CAGRFSEYQETQYF
J gene: TRBJ2-7; D gene: TRBD2; clone size: -; V gene: TRBV28; CDR3 DNA: TGTGCCAGCAGTTTGCGGAGGGGGCGCCGGCTAGCGGGGCCCTCCTACGAGCAGTACTTC; CDR3 protein: CASSLRRGRRLAGPSYEQYF
J gene: TRBJ1-1; D gene: -; clone size: -; V gene: TRBV6-2/TRBV6-3; CDR3 DNA: TGTGCCAGCAGTTACTCGAGTCGGACGGACACTGAAGCTTTCTTT; CDR3 protein: CASSYSSRTDTEAFF
J gene: TRBJ2-7; D gene: -; clone size: few; V gene: TRBV11-2; CDR3 DNA: TGTGCCAGCAGCTTAGGCATGGGTCTCTACGAGCAGTACTTC; CDR3 protein: CASSLGMGLYEQYF
J gene: TRBJ1-2; D gene: -; clone size: many; V gene: TRBV29-1; CDR3 DNA: TGCAGCGTTGGAACGGGCTATGGCTACACCTTC; CDR3 protein: CSVGTGYGYTF
J gene: TRBJ2-5; D gene: -; clone size: few; V gene: TRBV20-1; CDR3 DNA: TGCAGTGCTAGGCTTGGGACAATAGGGGAGACCCAGTACTTC; CDR3 protein: CSARLGTIGETQYF
J gene: TRBJ2-7; D gene: TRBD2; clone size: -; V gene: TRBV13; CDR3 DNA: TGTGCCAGCAGCCCGGGACTAGCGGGCTCCGAGCAGTACTTC; CDR3 protein: CASSPGLAGSEQYF
J gene: TRBJ2-7; D gene: TRBD1; clone size: -; V gene: TRBV5-1; CDR3 DNA: TGCGCCAGCGGATGGACAGGGAGCTCCTACGAGCAGTACTTC; CDR3 protein: CASGWTGSSYEQYF
J gene: TRBJ2-7; D gene: TRBD1; clone size: many; V gene: TRBV30; CDR3 DNA: TGTGCCTGGAGTGCTGGACAGGGGTGGAACGAGCAGTACTTC; CDR3 protein: CAWSAGQGWNEQYF
J gene: TRBJ2-1; D gene: -; clone size: many; V gene: TRBV11-3; CDR3 DNA: TGTGCCAGCAGCTTAGAATCACCTGGATACAATGAGCAGTTCTTC; CDR3 protein: CASSLESPGYNEQFF
J gene: TRBJ2-2; D gene: -; clone size: -; V gene: TRBV28; CDR3 DNA: TGTGCCAGCAATCGACAGGAACACACCGGGGAGCTGTTTTTT; CDR3 protein: CASNRQEHTGELFF
J gene: TRBJ2-7; D gene: -; clone size: many; V gene: TRBV29-1; CDR3 DNA: TGCAGCGTTGAAGATCGGGCAGGGTACCCCTACGAGCAGTACTTC; CDR3 protein: CSVEDRAGYPYEQYF
J gene: TRBJ2-7; D gene: -; clone size: -; V gene: TRBV5-1; CDR3 DNA: TGCGCCAGCAGCTTGGCCGGGACGGGAGACGAGCAGTACTTC; CDR3 protein: CASSLAGTGDEQYF
J gene: TRBJ2-7; D gene: TRBD1; clone size: once; V gene: TRBV12-3/TRBV12-4; CDR3 DNA: TGTGCCAGCAGTTTAACACAGGGGGCCTGGGAGCAGTACTTC; CDR3 protein: CASSLTQGAWEQYF
J gene: TRBJ2-7; D gene: -; clone size: many; V gene: TRBV12-3/TRBV12-4; CDR3 DNA: TGTGCCAGCAGTTTACCAGGACAGACCTACGAGCAGTACTTC; CDR3 protein: CASSLPGQTYEQYF
J gene: TRBJ2-1; D gene: TRBD1; clone size: few; V gene: TRBV28; CDR3 DNA: TGTGCCAGCAGTTTAGGGACAGGGGTTATGAATGAGCAGTTCTTC; CDR3 protein: CASSLGTGVMNEQFF
J gene: TRBJ2-1; D gene: -; clone size: -; V gene: TRBV24-1; CDR3 DNA: TGTGCCACCAGTGATAGGACAGTCTCCTACAATGAGCAGTTCTTC; CDR3 protein: CATSDRTVSYNEQFF
J gene: TRBJ2-2; D gene: -; clone size: few; V gene: TRBV19; CDR3 DNA: TGTGCCAGTAATACGGGACAAGCGAACACCGGGGAGCTGTTTTTT; CDR3 protein: CASNTGQANTGELFF
J gene: TRBJ2-5; D gene: TRBD1; clone size: many; V gene: TRBV7-9; CDR3 DNA: TGTGCCAGCAGCCATAGGACAGGGGCACAAGAGACCCAGTACTTC; CDR3 protein: CASSHRTGAQETQYF
J gene: TRBJ1-4; D gene: -; clone size: few; V gene: TRBV29-1; CDR3 DNA: TGCAGCGTTGAAGACAGGGAAAATGAAAAACTGTTTTTT; CDR3 protein: CSVEDRENEKLFF
J gene: TRBJ2-1; D gene: -; clone size: few; V gene: TRBV9; CDR3 DNA: TGTGCCAGCAGCGTAGATAGGTACATGTACAATGAGCAGTTCTTC; CDR3 protein: CASSVDRYMYNEQFF
J gene: TRBJ2-7; D gene: -; clone size: -; V gene: TRBV20-1; CDR3 DNA: TGCAGTGCTTGCCCCCCCGCGCGCCCCTCCTACGAGCAGTACTTC; CDR3 protein: CSACPPARPSYEQYF
J gene: TRBJ2-1; D gene: TRBD2; clone size: few; V gene: TRBV27; CDR3 DNA: TGTGCCAGCAGTCCGGGACTAGCGGGAGCTAATGAGCAGTTCTTC; CDR3 protein: CASSPGLAGANEQFF
J gene: TRBJ2-1; D gene: -; clone size: -; V gene: TRBV7-9; CDR3 DNA: TGTGCCAGCAGCTCGGGCGCTATTCCTTACAATGAGCAGTTCTTC; CDR3 protein: CASSSGAIPYNEQFF
J gene: TRBJ1-1; D gene: -; clone size: -; V gene: TRBV4-1; CDR3 DNA: TGCGCCAGCAGCCAAGCTCTAGGGTATACTGAAGCTTTCTTT; CDR3 protein: CASSQALGYTEAFF
J gene: TRBJ2-1; D gene: -; clone size: -; V gene: TRBV27; CDR3 DNA: TGTGCCAGCAGTCCTCCTACAGCACATGAGCAGTTCTTC; CDR3 protein: CASSPPTAHEQFF
J gene: TRBJ2-3; D gene: -; clone size: many; V gene: TRBV12-3/TRBV12-4; CDR3 DNA: TGTGCCAGCAGTTTATCTCTCTCGGGCACAGATACGCAGTATTTT; CDR3 protein: CASSLSLSGTDTQYF
J gene: TRBJ2-3; D gene: -; clone size: many; V gene: TRBV27; CDR3 DNA: TGTGCCAGCAGTTTATCGCTCTCCACAGATACGCAGTATTTT; CDR3 protein: CASSLSLSTDTQYF
J gene: TRBJ1-6; D gene: -; clone size: few; V gene: TRBV10-3; CDR3 DNA: TGTGCCATCAGTGAGAATCTACACAACTATAATTCACCCCTCCACTTT; CDR3 protein: CAISENLHNYNSPLHF
J gene: TRBJ2-1; D gene: -; clone size: few; V gene: TRBV3-1; CDR3 DNA: TGTGCCAGCAGCCAAGGCTTTCCGGTGGTGAATGAGCAGTTCTTC; CDR3 protein: CASSQGFPVVNEQFF
J gene: TRBJ1-1; D gene: TRBD1; clone size: -; V gene: TRBV12-3/TRBV12-4; CDR3 DNA: TGTGCCAGCAGTTTTGGGCCCTCGGGACAGGGGGGGGCTTGGGGCGTGGACACTGAAGCTTTCTTT; CDR3 protein: CASSFGPSGQGGAWGVDTEAFF
J gene: TRBJ2-1; D gene: -; clone size: -; V gene: TRBV9; CDR3 DNA: TGTGCCAGCAGCCCTGTCGGGGTTGCCTACAATGAGCAGTTCTTC; CDR3 protein: CASSPVGVAYNEQFF
J gene: TRBJ2-3; D gene: TRBD1; clone size: -; V gene: TRBV2; CDR3 DNA: TGTGCCAGCGTAGGGGGACAGGGGGCGTTAGATACGCAGTATTTT; CDR3 protein: CASVGGQGALDTQYF
J gene: TRBJ2-1; D gene: -; clone size: -; V gene: TRBV6-2/TRBV6-3; CDR3 DNA: TGTGCCAGCAGTTACCTCCTCAATGAGCAGTTCTTC; CDR3 protein: CASSYLLNEQFF
J gene: TRBJ2-7; D gene: -; clone size: -; V gene: TRBV5-1; CDR3 DNA: TGCGCCAGCAGCTTGGAACAGCCCAGCTCCTACGAGCAGTACTTC; CDR3 protein: CASSLEQPSSYEQYF
J gene: TRBJ2-7; D gene: -; clone size: medium-sized; V gene: TRBV6-6; CDR3 DNA: TGTGCCAGCAGTCACTCCCGGGAGCTTGCCGAGCAGTACTTC; CDR3 protein: CASSHSRELAEQYF
J gene: TRBJ2-3; D gene: TRBD2; clone size: -; V gene: TRBV12-3/TRBV12-4; CDR3 DNA: TGTGCCAGCAGTTTCTTATCAGCGGGGGGTACAGATACGCAGTATTTT; CDR3 protein: CASSFLSAGGTDTQYF
J gene: TRBJ2-1; D gene: -; clone size: -; V gene: TRBV4-2; CDR3 DNA: TGTGCCAGCAGCCAAGATGAGGGTGGACGGGAGACGGGCAATGAGCAGTTCTTC; CDR3 protein: CASSQDEGGRETGNEQFF
J gene: TRBJ2-4; D gene: TRBD1; clone size: -; V gene: TRBV28; CDR3 DNA: TGTGCCAGCAGTTTACGGGACAGAGTAGCCAAAAACATTCAGTACTTC; CDR3 protein: CASSLRDRVAKNIQYF
J gene: TRBJ2-3; D gene: -; clone size: few; V gene: TRBV28; CDR3 DNA: TGTGCCAGCAGTAGAAGGGACCCCCAGGATACGCAGTATTTT; CDR3 protein: CASSRRDPQDTQYF